The entry that follows covers one TCR beta chain sequence. Its cognate antigen is unknown. This entry belongs to a study of CD8 T cells in Susac syndrome. Study-level findings and limits: The study recognized that the number of individuals in its TCR sequencing and HLA analysis was relatively small.

RNA amounts of about 0.5 to 1 ug underwent reverse transcription with random hexamers. Amplification of TCR beta CDR3 spanned 54 Vbeta and 13 Jbeta via immunoSEQ multiplex PCR. MiXCR, run by TCRdb on the immunoSEQ multiplex PCR reads, gives a single entry per CDR3 protein. The sample lists 100,000 to 150,000 distinct CDR3 sequences, 90% to 95% occurring once. Unmatched junction bases numbered 5, after V lost 5 bases and J lost 6 bases. The CDR3 runs 14 residues. Germline V gene sequence: CDR1 MNHNY, CDR2 SVGAGI (reference sequence). The sequencing sample was made of CD4+ T cells from PBMCs. This chain links TRBV6-6 with TRBJ2-2; TRBD1 matches at 8 bases. This TCR was sampled from a human donor in good health. The CDR3 loop reads CASSPTGGSGELFF. CDR3 nucleotide sequence: TGTGCCAGCAGTCCTACAGGGGGGTCCGGGGAGCTGTTTTTT.